This T cell receptor beta chain was retrieved from a study of PD-L1 blockade in urothelial cancer. Study in general: In the patient group, about 85% of the roughly 30 were males with bladder-origin urothelial cancer. Blood was subjected to analysis at 3 weeks (second dose) and 6 weeks following treatment start.

V lost 7 bases to trimming and J lost 4 bases, with 6 bases between them. The CDR3 has 11 residues. The germline CDR1 and CDR2 sequences are SGHRS and YFSETQ. General study results and limits: Clonality of blood TCR below the median before treatment predicted better survival.

It was locally advanced or metastatic urothelial carcinoma that patients had. Data came from immunoSEQ multiplex PCR; TCRdb stores just in-frame clones and leaves some out. The data show about 91,000 clones, 90% seen once. Worth noting for this clone: What it binds is not known.

This clonotype was obtained from a man in his sixties with urothelial cancer. V usage is TRBV5-1 and J usage is TRBJ2-1; maybe TRBD1 (5 bases). The sequences come from PBMCs, collected around atezolizumab (anti-PD-L1) treatment. In nucleotides, the CDR3 is TGCGCCAGCCAGGGTTACAATGAGCAGTTCTTC. Protein sequence: CASQGYNEQFF.